This T cell receptor beta chain stems from a study of T cells after yellow fever vaccination. About the research overall: The authors prepared low-cell-number fractions using SMART-Seq v4 Ultra Low Input. General study results and limits: Weaker, the secondary response had a peak occurring faster, on day 5 versus 15. Post-booster reappearance was seen for most primary-vaccination clones (just under 97% CD4, around 90% CD8). Abundant bulk-population clonotypes could contaminate the FACS-sorted repertoires.

The CDR3 length is 17 residues. V was clipped by 5 bases and J by 4 bases; unmatched bases: 13. The V gene's germline CDR1 is SGHTA and CDR2 FQGTGA. TCRdb passed the 5' RACE reads through MiXCR, listing each CDR3 protein once. The sample contains approximately 110,000 distinct CDR3 sequences, under 9% of which appear only once. This clonotype has more than one count but fewer than ten. As yet, its antigen is unknown. Here the sequenced sample was CD8+ T cells sorted from PBMCs, taken 45 days after the yellow fever booster vaccination. The source of this sequence is a man younger than 40 who received the YFV17D yellow fever vaccine. The rearrangement joins TRBV7-3 to TRBJ2-1; TRBD2 aligns across 8 bases. CDR3 protein: CASSPPGAGGRYNEQFF. Here the CDR3 DNA reads TGTGCCAGCAGCCCTCCGGGGGCGGGAGGTCGGTACAATGAGCAGTTCTTC.